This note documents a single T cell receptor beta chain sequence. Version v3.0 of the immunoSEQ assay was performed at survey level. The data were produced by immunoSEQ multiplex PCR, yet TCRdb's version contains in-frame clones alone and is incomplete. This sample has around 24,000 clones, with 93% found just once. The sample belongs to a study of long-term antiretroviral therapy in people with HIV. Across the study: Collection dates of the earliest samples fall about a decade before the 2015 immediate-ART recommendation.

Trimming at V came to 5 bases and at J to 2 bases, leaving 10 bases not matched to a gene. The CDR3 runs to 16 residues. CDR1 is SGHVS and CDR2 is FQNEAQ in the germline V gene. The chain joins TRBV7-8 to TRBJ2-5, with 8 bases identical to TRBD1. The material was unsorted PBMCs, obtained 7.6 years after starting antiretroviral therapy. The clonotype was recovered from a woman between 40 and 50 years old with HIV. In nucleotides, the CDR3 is TGTGCCAGCAGCGCCGGACAGGGTGAAGGTCAAGAGACCCAGTACTTC. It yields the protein CASSAGQGEGQETQYF.